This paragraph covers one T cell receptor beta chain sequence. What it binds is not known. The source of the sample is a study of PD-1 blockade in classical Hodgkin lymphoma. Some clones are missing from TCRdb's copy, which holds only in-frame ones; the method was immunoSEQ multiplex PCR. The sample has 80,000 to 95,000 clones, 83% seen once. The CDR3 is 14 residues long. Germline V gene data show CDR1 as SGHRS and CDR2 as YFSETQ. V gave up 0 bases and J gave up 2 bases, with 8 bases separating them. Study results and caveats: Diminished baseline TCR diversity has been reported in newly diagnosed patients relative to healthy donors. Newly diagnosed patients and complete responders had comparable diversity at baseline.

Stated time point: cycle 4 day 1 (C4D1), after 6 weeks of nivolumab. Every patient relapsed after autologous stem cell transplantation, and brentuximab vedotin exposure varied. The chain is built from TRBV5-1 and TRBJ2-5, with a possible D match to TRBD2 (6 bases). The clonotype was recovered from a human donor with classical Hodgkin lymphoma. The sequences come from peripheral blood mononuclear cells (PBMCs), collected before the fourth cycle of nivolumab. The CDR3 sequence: CASSLVGGQETQYF. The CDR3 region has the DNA TGCGCCAGCAGCTTGGTCGGGGGACAAGAGACCCAGTACTTC. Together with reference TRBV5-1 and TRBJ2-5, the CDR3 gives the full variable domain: KAGVTQTPRYLIKTRGQQVTLSCSPISGHRSVSWYQQTPGQGLQFLFEYFSETQRNKGNFPGRFSGRQFSNSRSEMNVSTLELGDSALYLCASSLVGGQETQYFGPGTRLLVL.